This TCR beta chain derives from a study of cytomegalovirus exposure and HLA in healthy donors. The CDR3 totals 15 residues. Looked up from germline, CDR1 is SGHRS and CDR2 is YFSETQ. V was clipped by 4 bases and J by 4 bases, with 17 bases between them. PCR involved 60 Vbeta and 13 Jbeta primers. Sequenced by immunoSEQ multiplex PCR; TCRdb stores in-frame clones only, minus some. The sample contains 200,000 to 250,000 clones, about three quarters of which appear only once. Study outcomes and limitations: The study flagged roughly 160 TCR beta chains as cytomegalovirus-associated. Immune exposure information available was restricted to CMV serostatus. Common viral pathogens were later found to be apparently linked to several of the most significant clusters. Reports indicate that TCR beta sequences accurately predicted the HLA-A and HLA-B alleles of most subjects.

This clone was recorded only once. As yet, its antigen is unknown. V is TRBV5-1 and J is TRBJ1-1; D is undetermined. The source of this sequence is a woman in her sixties or seventies in good health and CMV-seropositive. The specimen sequenced was PBMCs. The CDR3 nucleotides read TGCGCCAGCAGCGTTACGGCGGGAGTCGGCACTGAAGCTTTCTTT. Protein sequence: CASSVTAGVGTEAFF.